These 21 T cell receptor beta chains came from one sample sequenced in a study of Ad26.COV2.S vaccination and SARS-CoV-2 variants (dated by TCRdb to the early 2020s). Receptor amplification or capture employed the immunoSEQ multiplex PCR assay. Not all clones reach the TCRdb copy of this immuneACCESS table, which keeps in-frame sequences only. Checked studies attribute under half of the gap to unresolved V genes and leave the rest unexplained. In all, the sample holds about 400,000 clones, and about nine tenths of those were seen once. Around 1.8% of the sample goes to the ten largest clones. Interpreted using the paper, the treatment or condition label stands for: some 19 received Ad26.COV2.S at low or high dose, single or two shots; several received placebo; per-sample allocation not given. For vaccine and placebo recipients, repertoires were sequenced using samples collected on day 63 after the first injection.

The sample consisted of peripheral blood, taken in a trial of Ad26.COV2.S vaccine versus placebo. The receptor set was obtained from a person between 18 and 59 years old who received the Ad26.COV2.S COVID-19 vaccine or a placebo.

CDR3 bases: TGTGCCAGCAGCCAACGGAGCCGGGGTGAGCAGTTCTTC. Translation gives CASSQRSRGEQFF. J is TRBJ2-1 and V is TRBV3-1 (or the pseudogene TRBV3-2), with a weak D call TRBD2 (5 bases). Germline assignment: CDR1 LGHDT and CDR2 YNNKEL (reference sequence). The V gene lost 2 bases and the J gene lost 9 bases, with 11 bases spanning the gap. The CDR3 is 13 amino acids.

This clone appeared a single time. The chain joins TRBV2 to TRBJ1-5; D uncertain. V lost 7 bases and J lost 0, with 13 bases in between. Germline CDR1 is SNHLY and CDR2 is FYNNEI. This CDR3 has 15 residues. The CDR3: CASKVEGFSNQPQHF. The CDR3 DNA follows: TGTGCCAGCAAAGTTGAGGGTTTTAGCAATCAGCCCCAGCATTTT.

This rearrangement joins TRBV7-6 to TRBJ1-1; D is possibly TRBD1 (5 bases). Germline V gives CDR1 SGHVS, CDR2 FNYEAQ. The CDR3 is made up of 14 amino acids. V was clipped by 6 bases and J by 4 bases, with 15 bases between them. The CDR3 coding sequence is TGTGCCAGCAGTAAGGGGTTCGGTGGCACTGAAGCTTTCTTT. It is translated as CASSKGFGGTEAFF.

The V and J genes are TRBV19 and TRBJ2-2; 10 positions match TRBD1. Trimming cost V 3 bases and J 7 bases; bases outside gene matches: 11. The CDR3 spans 17 residues. Per the germline V gene, CDR1 is LNHDA and CDR2 is SQIVND (reference sequence). CDR3 residues: CASSIKSRTGGSGELFF. The CDR3 nucleotides are TGTGCCAGTAGTATTAAATCTAGGACAGGGGGGAGCGGGGAGCTGTTTTTT. Based on the CDR3 plus reference TRBV19 and TRBJ2-2, the full variable domain is DGGITQSPKYLFRKEGQNVTLSCEQNLNHDAMYWYRQDPGQGLRLIYYSQIVNDFQKGDIAEGYSVSREKKESFPLTVTSAQKNPTAFYLCASSIKSRTGGSGELFFGEGSRLTVL.

The chain uses TRBV9 and TRBJ2-7; D gene unclear. Trimming took 0 bases from V and 2 from J, leaving 9 bases between them. Germline CDR1 is SGDLS and CDR2 is YYNGEE. CDR3 length: 14 amino acids. CDR3 sequence (DNA): TGTGCCAGCAGCGTAGAGACGTCGCCCTACGAGCAGTACTTC. This translates into CASSVETSPYEQYF.

The chain carries TRBV1 and TRBJ2-7; TRBD1 is taken as the D call from the table, unchecked against the DNA. TRBV1 is an annotated pseudogene. The CDR3 has 13 residues. CDR3 residues: CTSSNRGIYEQYF. CDR3 nucleotides: TGCACCAGCAGCAACAGGGGGATCTACGAGCAGTACTTC.

The chain uses TRBV3-1 (or the pseudogene TRBV3-2) and TRBJ1-4; no clear D. Trimming took 0 bases from V and 3 from J, leaving 5 bases between them. CDR1 LGHDT and CDR2 YNNKEL come from the germline V gene (reference sequence). The CDR3 loop spans 14 amino acids. CDR3 nucleotide sequence: TGTGCCAGCAGCCAAGATCACCCTAATGAAAAACTGTTTTTT. As protein: CASSQDHPNEKLFF.

The V and J genes are TRBV2 and TRBJ1-1; D is perhaps TRBD1 (5 bases). Germline V CDR1 and CDR2: SNHLY, FYNNEI. Trimming cost V 2 bases and J 5 bases, with 15 bases left between them. This CDR3 has 15 amino acids. CDR3 region: CASSELAGRYTEAFF. The CDR3 bases are TGTGCCAGCAGTGAACTCGCAGGGAGGTATACTGAAGCTTTCTTT. Full variable domain (rest looked up from reference TRBV2 and TRBJ1-1): EPEVTQTPSHQVTQMGQEVILRCVPISNHLYFYWYRQILGQKVEFLVSFYNNEISEKSEIFDDQFSVERPDGSNFTLKIRSTKLEDSAMYFCASSELAGRYTEAFFGQGTRLTVV.

J is TRBJ1-1 and V is TRBV6-5; no clear D. This CDR3 has 14 amino acids. Germline-derived CDR1 and CDR2 are MNHEY and SVGAGI. Trimming removed 6 bases at V and 0 bases at J, with 11 bases between. The CDR3 spells CASRPAYMNTEAFF. The CDR3 DNA sequence: TGTGCCAGCAGACCGGCCTATATGAACACTGAAGCTTTCTTT.

This chain uses TRBV7-2 with TRBJ2-4, with D unresolved. Germline V gene data show CDR1 as SGHTA and CDR2 as FQGNSA. Trimming shortened V by 2 bases and J by 0 bases, and 11 bases separated the two germline ends. The CDR3 covers 16 residues. For the CDR3, the DNA is TGTGCCAGCAGCTTAATCGAATTCGAAGCCAAAAACATTCAGTACTTC. Amino acids: CASSLIEFEAKNIQYF.

The CDR3 sequence is CATWDPGAGDIYEQYF. The DNA of the CDR3 is TGTGCCACCTGGGACCCGGGGGCAGGGGACATCTACGAGCAGTACTTC. The chain employs TRBV6-6 and TRBJ2-7; D may be TRBD1 or TRBD2 (6 bases each). The V gene's germline CDR1 is MNHNY and CDR2 SVGAGI (reference sequence). Trimming removed 10 bases at V and 3 bases at J, with 25 bases between. The CDR3 totals 16 residues.

V gene TRBV4-3 combines with J gene TRBJ1-6, with 7 bases aligning to TRBD1. The CDR3 sequence is 20 residues long. The J segment lost 7 bases and the V segment lost 0 bases, leaving 18 bases of the junction unmatched. Per germline, CDR1 LGHNA and CDR2 YSLEER. The CDR3 DNA follows: TGCGCCAGCAGCCAAGATAAAGGGTTTGCGGACAGGCGGGGAAATTCACCCCTCCACTTT. Translation: CASSQDKGFADRRGNSPLHF.

This chain joins TRBV7-8 and TRBJ1-2; tentative D call: TRBD1 (6 bases). V dropped 2 bases and J dropped 2 bases, with 6 bases sitting between them. CDR1 is SGHVS, CDR2 FQNEAQ, per germline. There are 13 residues in the CDR3. The CDR3, as DNA: TGTGCCAGCAGCTTACAGGGGAACTATGGCTACACCTTC. Residues: CASSLQGNYGYTF.

The chain links TRBV30 to TRBJ2-7; D may match TRBD1 or TRBD2 (5 bases each). The length of the CDR3 is 13 residues. V was pared by 5 bases and J by 4 bases, with 15 bases between. In germline, CDR1 is GTSNPN, CDR2 SVGIG (reference sequence). CDR3 amino acids: CAWDTGTPYEQYF. For the CDR3, the DNA is TGTGCCTGGGACACCGGGACGCCATACGAGCAGTACTTC.

This chain uses TRBV23-1 with TRBJ1-2; TRBD1 might be the D (6 bases). TRBV23-1 qualifies as an ORF whose function is uncertain. The V end lost 3 bases, the J end lost 1 base, and 12 bases lay between the germline ends. The CDR3 length is 15 residues. The CDR3 region is CASSQARDINYGYTF. CDR3 in DNA: TGCGCCAGCAGTCAGGCGAGGGACATTAACTATGGCTACACCTTC.

The chain is built from TRBV5-8 and TRBJ2-2; D call uncertain. Germline CDR1 reads SGHTS; CDR2 reads YDEGEE. The CDR3 length is 16 residues. V lost 3 bases and J 0 bases, leaving 12 bases between the germline ends. The CDR3 bases are TGTGCCAGCAGCTCCCTAGGCGTCCCGAACACCGGGGAGCTGTTTTTT. This encodes CASSSLGVPNTGELFF.

As DNA, the CDR3 is TGCGCCAGCAGCCCGGAGGAGGGGATCGTTGAAGCTTTCTTT. It codes for CASSPEEGIVEAFF. The chain links TRBV4-1 to TRBJ1-1, with D tentatively TRBD1 (5 bases). The ends were cut back, 4 bases at V and 7 bases at J, with 16 bases in the middle. Germline assignment: CDR1 MGHRA and CDR2 YSYEKL. There are 14 residues in the CDR3.

This CDR3 is CASSLGGVGSSGGYTF. CDR3 DNA sequence: TGTGCCAGCAGTTTAGGGGGGGTCGGGTCTAGTGGTGGCTACACCTTC. The V gene is TRBV28, the J gene TRBJ1-2, with D tentatively TRBD1 (5 bases). The CDR3 spans 16 residues. Trimming stripped 2 bases from V and 7 bases from J, with 20 bases between. Germline CDR1 MDHEN, CDR2 SYDVKM.

This chain joins TRBV10-1 and TRBJ1-1; the match to TRBD1 covers 9 bases. Looked up from germline, CDR1 is WNHNN and CDR2 is SYGVQD (reference sequence). V lost 4 bases and J lost 0; bases outside the gene matches: 3. The CDR3 covers 15 residues. The chain's CDR3 is CASSAGQGMNTEAFF. In DNA, the CDR3 is TGCGCCAGCAGTGCAGGACAGGGGATGAACACTGAAGCTTTCTTT.

In this sample, this clone turned up a few times. The DNA for the CDR3 is TGTGCCAGCAGCCACTATAATGAAAAACTGTTTTTT. Amino acid sequence: CASSHYNEKLFF. This chain connects TRBV7-2 to TRBJ1-4; no clear D gene. V gave up 5 bases and J gave up 4 bases, with 5 bases separating them. From germline, CDR1 is SGHTA and CDR2 FQGNSA. This CDR3 has 12 amino acids.

The V call is TRBV19, the J call TRBJ2-7; 8 bases are shared with TRBD1. Germline V lookup: CDR1 LNHDA, CDR2 SQIVND (reference sequence). Germline trimming cut 2 bases from V and 2 bases from J; bases unmatched to any gene: 5. This CDR3 spans 15 amino acids. The CDR3 DNA is TGTGCCAGTAGTATAAATCCGACAGGGGCCTACGAGCAGTACTTC. Amino acids: CASSINPTGAYEQYF. Together with reference TRBV19 and TRBJ2-7, the CDR3 gives the full variable domain: DGGITQSPKYLFRKEGQNVTLSCEQNLNHDAMYWYRQDPGQGLRLIYYSQIVNDFQKGDIAEGYSVSREKKESFPLTVTSAQKNPTAFYLCASSINPTGAYEQYFGPGTRLTVT.